What follows are 21 T cell receptor beta chains derived from one specimen sequenced in a study of metastatic and nonmetastatic thyroid tumors. Nobody among the patients had been given any treatment before thyroid surgery. Using MiXCR, TCRdb reanalyzed the PCR reads. The repertoire includes some 23,000 clones, approximately 22% of them detected once, and 4.4% sits in the top ten. The sample comprised adjacent normal tissue. Receptors were obtained from a female donor with papillary thyroid cancer or a benign thyroid nodule (not recorded which). Some clones in this sample may be carry-over from other donors' samples.

By share, this clone counts as medium-sized. The genes are TRBV24-1 and TRBJ2-7; the match to TRBD2 covers 8 bases. V lost 5 bases, J lost 6 bases, and 8 bases stayed unmatched. The CDR3 spans 14 residues. The germline V gene encodes CDR1 KGHDR and CDR2 SFDVKD. The CDR3 sequence is CATSAAGARSEQYF. As DNA, the CDR3 is TGTGCCACCAGTGCAGCGGGAGCGCGTAGCGAGCAGTACTTC.

This clone was counted only a few times. The chain joins TRBV19 to TRBJ2-1, with D hard to call. V was clipped by 6 bases and J by 7 bases, with 10 bases between them. Per the germline V gene, CDR1 is LNHDA and CDR2 is SQIVND (reference sequence). This CDR3 region has 12 residues. This CDR3 is CASSSSKNEQFF. As DNA, the CDR3 is TGTGCCAGTAGCTCCTCTAAAAATGAGCAGTTCTTC.

This clone was seen more than once but under ten times. This chain uses TRBV27 with TRBJ2-6, with D perhaps being TRBD1 or TRBD2 (6 bases each). The CDR3 is made up of 17 amino acids. V was shortened by 4 bases and J by 2 bases, with 15 bases between the two germline ends. Germline CDR1 and CDR2: MNHEY and SMNVEV (reference sequence). The DNA of the CDR3 is TGTGCCAGCAGTTCGGCTACAGGGAGGACTGGGGCCAACGTCCTGACTTTC. The encoded protein is CASSSATGRTGANVLTF.

This clone has at least ten counts. This sequence joins TRBV6-6 and TRBJ2-1, with D perhaps matching TRBD2 (5 bases). Germline V gives CDR1 MNHNY, CDR2 SVGAGI (reference sequence). CDR3 size: 16 residues. Trimming took 2 bases from V and 3 from J, leaving 14 bases between them. The CDR3, as DNA: TGTGCCAGCAGTTACCAGTACACGGCGGGCTACAATGAGCAGTTCTTC. Translating gives CASSYQYTAGYNEQFF.

This clone was counted at least ten times. The chain carries TRBV19 and TRBJ1-2, with 9 bases lining up with TRBD1. The germline gives CDR1 LNHDA, CDR2 SQIVND (reference sequence). The CDR3 runs 19 residues. The trim removed 3 bases at V and 3 bases at J, leaving 17 bases unmatched. The CDR3 loop is CASSILSGQGSSSYYGYTF. The CDR3 bases are TGTGCCAGTAGTATCCTATCCGGACAGGGGTCTTCCTCCTACTATGGCTACACCTTC.

This chain links TRBV20-1 with TRBJ2-7; D may be TRBD2 (5 bases). V gave up 6 bases and J gave up 3 bases, with 18 bases separating them. Germline lookup yields CDR1 DFQATT and CDR2 SNEGSKA (reference sequence). The CDR3 spans 14 residues. The chain's CDR3 is CSASRAIGNYEQYF. The CDR3 DNA sequence: TGCAGTGCGAGTAGGGCTATCGGGAACTACGAGCAGTACTTC.

The sample holds a few counts of this clone. With a much larger clone just one base away, this may be a read error. CDR3 coding DNA: TGTGCCAGTATCCGGACAGAAAAAGAGACCCAGTACTTC. Translation gives CASIRTEKETQYF. This chain connects TRBV19 to TRBJ2-5, with a weak D call TRBD1 (6 bases). Germline CDR1 and CDR2: LNHDA and SQIVND (reference sequence). The CDR3 loop spans 13 amino acids. V lost 7 bases, J lost 3 bases, and 12 bases lay in between.

This clone has more than one count but fewer than ten. The chain couples TRBV24-1 to TRBJ2-4; tentatively, D is TRBD2 (7 bases). Germline-derived CDR1 and CDR2 are KGHDR and SFDVKD. With 6 bases removed from V and 4 bases from J, the gap between germline ends came to 12 bases. The CDR3 loop spans 14 amino acids. The CDR3 is CATSKGRGKNIQYF. CDR3 nucleotide sequence: TGTGCCACCAGTAAGGGGAGGGGGAAAAACATTCAGTACTTC.

The J gene is TRBJ1-1, the V gene TRBV9; the match to TRBD1 covers 7 bases. V was pared by 0 bases and J by 7 bases, with 18 bases of the junction left unmatched. The germline V gene has CDR1 SGDLS and CDR2 YYNGEE. The CDR3 totals 18 residues. The DNA of the CDR3 is TGTGCCAGCAGCGTAGCTGCGGGACAGTCCCTGAGGGTCTTTGAAGCTTTCTTT. Translating gives CASSVAAGQSLRVFEAFF.

The gene calls are TRBV19 and TRBJ1-1; 7 bases are a match to TRBD1. The CDR3 sequence is 16 residues long. Germline CDR1 and CDR2: LNHDA and SQIVND (reference sequence). Trimming cost V 5 bases and J 4 bases; bases outside gene matches: 13. The CDR3 reads CASSPRGREGGTEAFF. The DNA for the CDR3 is TGTGCCAGTAGTCCGAGGGGGCGAGAGGGCGGCACTGAAGCTTTCTTT.

This clone was observed a handful of times. The chain links TRBV28 to TRBJ1-6; 7 nucleotides align to TRBD1. The CDR3 runs to 13 residues. CDR1 and CDR2 from the germline V gene are MDHEN and SYDVKM. J gave up 7 bases and V 5 bases, and 2 bases lay outside the gene matches. Written as DNA, the CDR3 is TGTGCCAGCAGTCTGACAGGGAATTCACCCCTCCACTTT. Its translation is CASSLTGNSPLHF.

V is TRBV28 and J is TRBJ2-5; the D gene is possibly TRBD2 (6 bases). V dropped 7 bases and J dropped 5 bases, with 23 bases sitting between them. Per the germline V gene, CDR1 is MDHEN and CDR2 is SYDVKM. The CDR3 runs 16 residues. For the CDR3, the DNA is TGTGCCAGCATCCCCACCGGTGGACTGGGGAGGGAGACCCAGTACTTC. It translates to CASIPTGGLGRETQYF. Supplemented by reference TRBV28 and TRBJ2-5, the full variable domain reads DVKVTQSSRYLVKRTGEKVFLECVQDMDHENMFWYRQDPGLGLRLIYFSYDVKMKEKGDIPEGYSVSREKKERFSLILESASTNQTSMYLCASIPTGGLGRETQYFGPGTRLLVL.

This clone has at least ten counts. The chain employs TRBV11-2 and TRBJ2-3; D not certain. Per the germline V gene, CDR1 is SGHAT and CDR2 is FQNNGV. The CDR3 sequence is 17 residues long. V was cut by 1 base and J by 1 base, with 15 bases left in between. The CDR3 sequence is CASSLVVGNLGTDTQYF. Here the CDR3 DNA reads TGTGCCAGCAGCTTAGTTGTCGGAAATTTAGGCACAGATACGCAGTATTTT. The full variable domain, with the rest looked up from reference TRBV11-2 and TRBJ2-3, is EAGVAQSPRYKIIEKRQSVAFWCNPISGHATLYWYQQILGQGPKLLIQFQNNGVVDDSQLPKDRFSAERLKGVDSTLKIQPAKLEDSAVYLCASSLVVGNLGTDTQYFGPGTRLTVL.

This chain joins TRBV9 and TRBJ2-2; D call uncertain. Trimming took off 2 bases at V and 5 bases at J, with 16 bases between the two ends. The CDR3 spans 16 residues. Germline V gene sequence: CDR1 SGDLS, CDR2 YYNGEE. The CDR3 nucleotides are TGTGCCAGCAGCGTGGCCTTCAGGTCCTCAACCGGGGAGCTGTTTTTT. Translating it yields CASSVAFRSSTGELFF.

There are many counts of this clone. The chain couples TRBV10-3 to TRBJ1-1, with a tentative D call TRBD1 (5 bases). Germline V CDR1 and CDR2: ENHRY, SYGVKD. V shed 3 bases and J shed 0 bases, with 5 bases lying between them. The CDR3 is 13 amino acids. This CDR3 reads CAISDRVNTEAFF. The CDR3 DNA reads as TGTGCCATCAGTGACAGGGTGAACACTGAAGCTTTCTTT.

This clone was found once. One junction end does not reproduce the germline sequence, and a read error may be involved. V gene TRBV27 combines with J gene TRBJ2-7; D is undetermined. CDR1 is MNHEY, CDR2 SMNVEV, per germline (reference sequence). The CDR3 totals 14 residues. CDR3 sequence: CASSLTTNSYEHYF. Written as DNA, the CDR3 is TGTGCCAGCAGTCTGACGACCAACTCGTACGAGCATTACTTC.

This sequence joins TRBV6-4 and TRBJ1-2; D gene ambiguous. CDR1 MRHNA and CDR2 SNTAGT come from the germline V gene. Trimming stripped 6 bases from V and 7 bases from J, with 18 bases between. The CDR3 sequence is 14 residues long. The CDR3 sequence is CASSLEGRSCGYTF. As DNA, the CDR3 is TGTGCCAGCAGCTTAGAGGGAAGGAGCTGTGGCTACACCTTC.

By proportion, this clone is medium-sized. The chain is built from TRBV27 and TRBJ1-4; 10 bases agree with TRBD1. V dropped 4 bases and J dropped 7; count of bases not matched to a gene: 0. The CDR3 extends over 13 amino acids. Germline CDR1 and CDR2: MNHEY and SMNVEV (reference sequence). This CDR3 is CASSWDRGEKLFF. For the CDR3, the DNA is TGTGCCAGCAGTTGGGACAGGGGTGAAAAACTGTTTTTT. The full variable domain, its missing parts supplied by reference TRBV27 and TRBJ1-4, is EAQVTQNPRYLITVTGKKLTVTCSQNMNHEYMSWYRQDPGLGLRQIYYSMNVEVTDKGDVPEGYKVSRKEKRNFPLILESPSPNQTSLYFCASSWDRGEKLFFGSGTQLSVL.

Many counts were recorded for this clone. The chain is built from TRBV14 and TRBJ2-7; D might be TRBD2 (6 bases). Germline V gives CDR1 SGHDN, CDR2 FVKESK. This CDR3 spans 14 amino acids. V was cut by 3 bases and J by 4 bases, with 13 bases left in between. Here the CDR3 reads CASSQGGNWYEQYF. The CDR3 region has the DNA TGTGCCAGCAGCCAGGGGGGAAATTGGTACGAGCAGTACTTC.

This clone was recorded a few times. The V call is TRBV27, the J call TRBJ1-1; a possible D gene is TRBD1 (5 bases). This CDR3 has 13 amino acids. In germline, CDR1 is MNHEY, CDR2 SMNVEV (reference sequence). Trimming pared 3 bases from V and 1 base from J, leaving 6 bases between. CDR3 coding DNA: TGTGCCAGCAGTTTGGGGGGGAACACTGAAGCTTTCTTT. Amino acid sequence: CASSLGGNTEAFF.

In its sample, this clone is medium-sized. The chain links TRBV6-5 to TRBJ1-3; D is possibly TRBD1 (5 bases). Germline CDR1 is MNHEY and CDR2 is SVGAGI. CDR3 length: 17 residues. V was shortened by 3 bases and J by 0 bases, with 15 bases between the two germline ends. CDR3 sequence: CASSYDPVGVSGNTIYF. The CDR3 bases are TGTGCCAGCAGTTATGATCCAGTGGGGGTCTCTGGAAACACCATATATTTT.